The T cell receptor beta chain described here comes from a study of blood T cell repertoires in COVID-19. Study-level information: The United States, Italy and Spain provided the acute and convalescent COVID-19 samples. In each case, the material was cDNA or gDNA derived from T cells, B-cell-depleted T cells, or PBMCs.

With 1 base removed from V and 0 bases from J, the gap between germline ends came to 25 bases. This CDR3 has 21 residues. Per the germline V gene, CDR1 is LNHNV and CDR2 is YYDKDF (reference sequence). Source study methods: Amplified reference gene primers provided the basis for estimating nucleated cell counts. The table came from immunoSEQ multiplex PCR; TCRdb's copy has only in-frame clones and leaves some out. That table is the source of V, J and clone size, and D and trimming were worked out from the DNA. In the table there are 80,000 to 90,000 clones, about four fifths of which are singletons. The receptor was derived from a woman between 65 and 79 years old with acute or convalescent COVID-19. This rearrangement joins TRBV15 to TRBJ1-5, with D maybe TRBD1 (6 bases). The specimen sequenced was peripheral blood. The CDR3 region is CATSRALKGGGLGDSNQPQHF. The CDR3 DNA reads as TGTGCCACCAGCAGAGCCCTTAAAGGGGGAGGGTTAGGGGATAGCAATCAGCCCCAGCATTTT.